The source of this T cell receptor beta chain is a study of cytomegalovirus exposure and HLA in healthy donors. Primers included in the PCR were 60 Vbeta and 13 Jbeta primers. Measured with immunoSEQ multiplex PCR; TCRdb has only the in-frame clones, and not every one. The profile shows more than 100,000 clones, 15% of them singletons. This CDR3 has 16 amino acids. Germline values: CDR1 SEHNR, CDR2 FQNEAQ (reference sequence). Trimming took 2 bases from V and 3 from J; bases not matched to a gene: 4. Study-level points and caveats: Several V segments, TRBV6-2 and TRBV6-3 among them, could not be told apart and were dropped. As immune exposure information, only CMV serostatus was available. The authors judged a highly shared variant cluster likely a sequencing artifact.

In its sample, this clone was seen a few times. The target antigen is unknown. The chain has TRBV7-9 and TRBJ2-6, with 7 bases that match TRBD2. The sequence was obtained from a woman younger than 35 in good health and CMV-seronegative. The sample taken for sequencing was PBMCs. The CDR3 DNA sequence: TGTGCCAGCAGCTTAATGAGCGGGGATGGGGCCAACGTCCTGACTTTC. Translating it yields CASSLMSGDGANVLTF.